The 14 T cell receptor beta chains presented below share a single source sample, sequenced in a study of T cells expressing NK-cell markers. For each CDR3 protein, TCRdb gives one entry from its re-call of the 5' RACE reads, without DNA. Its table lists 550,000 or so distinct CDR3 sequences. The sequenced material came from blood T cells: a sorted CD56 or NKG2C T cell subset, CD4+ or CD8+ T cells, or bulk PBMC T cells (not recorded which). The receptors shown here come from a man aged 18-30 years in good health.

CDR3 protein: CSARGVRVISEQFF. This chain links TRBV20-1 with TRBJ2-1; TCRdb selects TRBD1, and the lack of DNA leaves this call unchecked. Germline V CDR1 and CDR2: DFQATT, SNEGSKA (reference sequence). CDR3 size: 14 residues.

This chain links TRBV5-1 with TRBJ2-7; no DNA is available, so the TRBD1 call from TCRdb remains unchecked. There are 14 residues in the CDR3. Germline loops: CDR1 SGHRS, CDR2 YFSETQ. CDR3 residues: CASSGGQGAYEQYF.

This rearrangement joins TRBV4-1 to TRBJ2-3; the TCRdb D gene call, TRBD2, has no DNA to confirm it. The CDR3 has 17 amino acids. CDR1 and CDR2 from the germline V gene are MGHRA and YSYEKL. The CDR3 protein is CASSQEFQRRGTDTQYF.

J is TRBJ2-5 and V is TRBV20-1. Germline CDR1 and CDR2: DFQATT and SNEGSKA (reference sequence). The CDR3 has 14 residues. Here the CDR3 reads CSASRWRVQETQYF.

The V gene is TRBV2, the J gene TRBJ2-6; TCRdb picks TRBD1, but there is no DNA to check that call. The germline CDR1 and CDR2 sequences are SNHLY and FYNNEI. The CDR3 is 15 residues long. CDR3 residues: CARTGSSSGANVLTF. The full variable domain, with the rest looked up from reference TRBV2 and TRBJ2-6, is EPEVTQTPSHQVTQMGQEVILRCVPISNHLYFYWYRQILGQKVEFLVSFYNNEISEKSEIFDDQFSVERPDGSNFTLKIRSTKLEDSAMYFCARTGSSSGANVLTFGAGSRLTVL.

The chain has TRBV5-1 and TRBJ2-5; the TCRdb call, TRBD2, lacks DNA for checking. The CDR3 has 16 residues. From germline, CDR1 is SGHRS and CDR2 YFSETQ. CDR3 amino acids: CASSFPGLAGVRPQYF. The full variable domain, with the rest looked up from reference TRBV5-1 and TRBJ2-5, is KAGVTQTPRYLIKTRGQQVTLSCSPISGHRSVSWYQQTPGQGLQFLFEYFSETQRNKGNFPGRFSGRQFSNSRSEMNVSTLELGDSALYLCASSFPGLAGVRPQYFGPGTRLLVL.

This chain connects TRBV12-3 or TRBV12-4 to TRBJ2-1; TCRdb returns TRBD2, unconfirmable since there is no DNA. The CDR3 length is 17 residues. CDR3 in amino acids: CASSTHLGADSYNEQFF.

V is TRBV20-1 and J is TRBJ2-5; the D call from TCRdb, TRBD2, cannot be confirmed without DNA. The length of the CDR3 is 15 residues. The V gene's germline CDR1 is DFQATT and CDR2 SNEGSKA (reference sequence). The CDR3 sequence: CSARDFKLAQETQYF.

The chain employs TRBV6-5 and TRBJ1-2; TCRdb names TRBD1, which stays unverified in the absence of DNA. This CDR3 is built from 14 residues. Germline values: CDR1 MNHEY, CDR2 SVGAGI. This CDR3 reads CASRRQGWGYGYTF.

The chain combines TRBV6-5 with TRBJ1-6; the TRBD1 assignment by TCRdb is unverifiable without DNA. The CDR3 spans 12 residues. The germline CDR1 and CDR2 sequences are MNHEY and SVGAGI. CDR3: CASRDRVLPLHF.

This sequence joins TRBV6-5 and TRBJ2-5; TCRdb reports TRBD2, a call that lacks DNA to check it against. Germline loops: CDR1 MNHEY, CDR2 SVGAGI. The CDR3 has 13 amino acids. Here the CDR3 reads CASSLLGEETQYF.

The V gene is TRBV9, the J gene TRBJ2-2; TCRdb returns TRBD2, unconfirmable since there is no DNA. Germline loops: CDR1 SGDLS, CDR2 YYNGEE. CDR3 size: 16 residues. CDR3 amino acids: CASSVVAQADTGELFF.

The chain joins TRBV5-1 to TRBJ2-2; lacking DNA, the TRBD1 call made by TCRdb goes unchecked. From germline, CDR1 is SGHRS and CDR2 YFSETQ. This CDR3 is built from 17 residues. CDR3 region: CASSRDKGQAVTGELFF. The complete variable domain, with remaining parts taken from reference TRBV5-1 and TRBJ2-2, reads KAGVTQTPRYLIKTRGQQVTLSCSPISGHRSVSWYQQTPGQGLQFLFEYFSETQRNKGNFPGRFSGRQFSNSRSEMNVSTLELGDSALYLCASSRDKGQAVTGELFFGEGSRLTVL.

The rearrangement uses TRBV28 and TRBJ1-2. The germline V gene encodes CDR1 MDHEN and CDR2 SYDVKM. The CDR3 consists of 17 residues. This chain's CDR3 is CASSYSPTTAYNYGYTF.